This T cell receptor beta chain was identified in a study of regulatory T cells in long-lasting Graves disease. General study points: Study of thyroid tissue was not done, with only peripheral blood studied. More public clonotypes were shared by persistent patients (2,741) than by new patients (approximately 990).

Sample time point: newly diagnosed GD, antithyroid drugs for less than 3 months. After RNA was extracted from PBMCs, the TCR library was made from it. The ends were cut back, 10 bases at V and 3 bases at J, with 15 bases in the middle. The CDR3 length is 14 residues. Per germline, CDR1 SNHLY and CDR2 FYNNEI. Arm-PCR of CDR3 regions and iRepertoire HTBI primers were used to build TCR beta libraries. From the multiplex PCR reads, TCRdb called clonotypes with MiXCR, one entry per CDR3 protein. The repertoire holds about 430,000 distinct CDR3 sequences, with about 15% as singletons. This clonotype appeared a single time. The antigen is unknown. These data also formed part of another study, on T cells in Graves' hyperthyroidism and ophthalmopathy.

This specimen consisted of peripheral blood mononuclear cells (PBMCs), obtained at new diagnosis, from a patient treated with antithyroid drugs. This TCR derives from a middle-aged woman with Graves disease. V gene TRBV2 combines with J gene TRBJ1-4, with a possible D match to TRBD1 (6 bases). Here the CDR3 reads CANRAGWANEKLFF. The CDR3 DNA is TGTGCCAACAGGGCCGGCTGGGCTAATGAAAAACTGTTTTTT.